This entry lists 30 T cell receptor beta chains sequenced from one sample in a study of chemoradiotherapy in HPV16-positive cancers. Profiled with immunoSEQ multiplex PCR; TCRdb holds only in-frame clones, not every one. The profile shows 15,000 to 20,000 clones, 85% to 95% of them singletons. Material: blood, obtained from a patient who underwent chemoradiotherapy. The receptors shown here come from a human donor with HPV-associated anogenital cancer.

The rearrangement links TRBV7-2 to TRBJ1-4, with no clear D. Per germline, CDR1 SGHTA and CDR2 FQGNSA. The CDR3 length is 15 residues. Between the trimmed V and J ends, which lost 1 base and 3 bases, there was a span of 9 bases. The CDR3 DNA sequence: TGTGCCAGCAGCTTAGGGGTCAACGCTAATGAAAAACTGTTTTTT. Its translation: CASSLGVNANEKLFF.

The chain combines TRBV2 with TRBJ1-1; no reliable D call. Germline lookup yields CDR1 SNHLY and CDR2 FYNNEI. The CDR3 loop spans 13 amino acids. V lost 7 bases, J lost 0 bases, and 9 bases lay in between. DNA for the CDR3: TGTGCCAGCACTAGGAGCCTGAACACTGAAGCTTTCTTT. It codes for CASTRSLNTEAFF.

CDR3: CASSARQANTEAFF. The CDR3 bases are TGTGCCAGCAGTGCTAGACAGGCCAACACTGAAGCTTTCTTT. The chain recombines TRBV28 with TRBJ1-1; possible D gene TRBD1, 6 bases. Germline lookup yields CDR1 MDHEN and CDR2 SYDVKM. The CDR3 totals 14 residues. V was trimmed by 5 bases and J by 2 bases, leaving 12 bases between them.

The V and J genes are TRBV7-9 and TRBJ1-4; TRBD1 agrees at 9 bases. Losses at the gene ends were 5 bases for V and 8 bases for J; bases not matched to a gene: 6. The germline gives CDR1 SEHNR, CDR2 FQNEAQ (reference sequence). There are 14 residues in the CDR3. CDR3 DNA sequence: TGTGCCAGCAGCGACACAGGGGGCGGAGAAAAACTGTTTTTT. Translation gives CASSDTGGGEKLFF.

This chain uses TRBV11-2 with TRBJ1-6; TRBD1 agrees at 7 bases. The CDR3 is 15 amino acids. CDR1 SGHAT and CDR2 FQNNGV come from the germline V gene. The J segment lost 9 bases and the V segment lost 7 bases, leaving 12 bases of the junction unmatched. The CDR3 DNA is TGTGCCAGCACTTGGAGAGCACAGGGGAGTTCACCCCTCCACTTT. Amino acids: CASTWRAQGSSPLHF.

This chain connects TRBV5-6 to TRBJ2-3, with TRBD1 matching over 7 bases. Germline CDR1 SGHDT, CDR2 YYEEEE. The CDR3 is 14 residues long. With 3 bases clipped from V and 3 bases from J, the junction kept 4 bases outside the gene matches. The CDR3 sequence: CASSSDRVTDTQYF. The CDR3, as DNA: TGTGCCAGCAGCTCCGACAGGGTGACAGATACGCAGTATTTT.

The chain is built from TRBV5-1 and TRBJ1-4, with a possible D match to TRBD1 (5 bases). Germline values: CDR1 SGHRS, CDR2 YFSETQ. The CDR3 is 16 amino acids. The V end lost 0 bases, the J end lost 7 bases, and 16 bases lay between the germline ends. CDR3 coding DNA: TGCGCCAGCAGCTTGGGGGGCGGAGCCCTCGGTGAAAAACTGTTTTTT. It codes for CASSLGGGALGEKLFF.

This clone appeared once. V is TRBV6-5 and J is TRBJ1-4; 7 nucleotides align to TRBD1. Germline V CDR1 and CDR2: MNHEY, SVGAGI. The CDR3 covers 16 residues. V shed 4 bases, J shed 2 bases, and the junction held 7 bases outside the gene matches. The CDR3 region has the DNA TGTGCCAGCAGTTCCATGGGACAGATCACTAATGAAAAACTGTTTTTT. Encoded protein: CASSSMGQITNEKLFF.

The V call is TRBV6-5, the J call TRBJ2-3, with D perhaps matching TRBD2 (6 bases). The CDR3 has 12 residues. Trimming removed 5 bases at V and 6 bases at J, with 9 bases between. The germline V gene encodes CDR1 MNHEY and CDR2 SVGAGI. The CDR3 DNA reads TGTGCCAGCAGTCCCAGCGGGGATACGCAGTATTTT. Encoded protein: CASSPSGDTQYF.

The V and J genes are TRBV29-1 and TRBJ2-2; the match to TRBD1 covers 9 bases. Germline V CDR1 and CDR2: SQVTM, ANQGSEA. The CDR3 is 15 residues long. The V segment lost 4 bases and the J segment 6 bases; nucleotides outside the gene matches: 9. DNA for the CDR3: TGCAGCGTTGGAGCCGGACAGGGGTTTTCCGGGGAGCTGTTTTTT. Translation: CSVGAGQGFSGELFF.

The chain recombines TRBV29-1 with TRBJ1-1; no definite D call. Germline CDR1 and CDR2: SQVTM and ANQGSEA. The length of the CDR3 is 12 residues. The V end lost 5 bases, the J end lost 5 bases, and 12 bases lay between the germline ends. The CDR3 here is CSVWARGTEAFF. The CDR3 DNA is TGCAGCGTTTGGGCCAGAGGAACTGAAGCTTTCTTT. Full variable domain (remainder filled in from reference TRBV29-1 and TRBJ1-1): SAVISQKPSRDICQRGTSLTIQCQVDSQVTMMFWYRQQPGQSLTLIATANQGSEATYESGFVIDKFPISRPNLTFSTLTVSNMSPEDSSIYLCSVWARGTEAFFGQGTRLTVV.

V usage is TRBV25-1 and J usage is TRBJ2-5; tentatively, D is TRBD1 (5 bases). The CDR3 sequence is 15 residues long. The germline V and J ends were trimmed by 2 bases and 0 bases, with 10 bases remaining between them. The germline V gene encodes CDR1 MGHDK and CDR2 SYGVNS. CDR3 DNA: TGTGCCAGCAGTGAAGGAGCAGGGAACCAAGAGACCCAGTACTTC. This gives the protein CASSEGAGNQETQYF. The entire variable domain, with the rest obtained from reference TRBV25-1 and TRBJ2-5, is as follows: EADIYQTPRYLVIGTGKKITLECSQTMGHDKMYWYQQDPGMELHLIHYSYGVNSTEKGDLSSESTVSRIRTEHFPLTLESARPSHTSQYLCASSEGAGNQETQYFGPGTRLLVL.

This clone has only a few counts. This chain joins TRBV9 and TRBJ1-1, with TRBD1 as a possible D gene (5 bases). V was trimmed by 5 bases and J by 1 base, leaving 12 bases between them. CDR1 SGDLS and CDR2 YYNGEE come from the germline V gene. The CDR3 covers 14 residues. The CDR3 loop reads CASRTITGNTEAFF. CDR3 DNA: TGTGCCAGCAGGACCATTACAGGGAACACTGAAGCTTTCTTT.

The chain carries TRBV30 and TRBJ2-5; D not resolved. CDR3 length: 11 residues. V was pared by 2 bases and J by 4 bases, with 5 bases between. The germline V gene has CDR1 GTSNPN and CDR2 SVGIG (reference sequence). The CDR3 reads CAWSSAETQYF. In DNA form, the CDR3 reads TGTGCCTGGAGTTCCGCAGAGACCCAGTACTTC. The whole variable domain, remainder taken from reference TRBV30 and TRBJ2-5, is SQTIHQWPATLVQPVGSPLSLECTVEGTSNPNLYWYRQAAGRGLQLLFYSVGIGQISSEVPQNLSASRPQDRQFILSSKKLLLSDSGFYLCAWSSAETQYFGPGTRLLVL.

The genes are TRBV6-1 and TRBJ1-5; possible D gene TRBD1, 5 bases. Germline-derived CDR1 and CDR2 are MNHNS and SASEGT. Trimming pared 5 bases from V and 1 base from J, leaving 12 bases between. This CDR3 spans 15 amino acids. The CDR3 DNA follows: TGTGCCAGCAGTTGGGACCGGACGAGCAATCAGCCCCAGCATTTT. It yields the protein CASSWDRTSNQPQHF.

This chain links TRBV5-5 with TRBJ1-2; D is unresolved. Trimming cost V 2 bases and J 8 bases, with 13 bases left between them. CDR1 and CDR2 from the germline V gene are SGHKS and YYEKEE (reference sequence). The CDR3 loop spans 13 amino acids. CDR3 sequence reads: CASSLADSYGYTF. Written as DNA, the CDR3 is TGTGCCAGCAGCTTAGCGGATTCTTACGGCTACACCTTC. Together with reference TRBV5-5 and TRBJ1-2, the CDR3 gives the full variable domain: DAGVTQSPTHLIKTRGQQVTLRCSPISGHKSVSWYQQVLGQGPQFIFQYYEKEERGRGNFPDRFSARQFPNYSSELNVNALLLGDSALYLCASSLADSYGYTFGSGTRLTVV.

CDR3 in amino acids: CASSYSMAGGQLTQYF. CDR3 coding DNA: TGTGCCAGCAGTTACTCTATGGCGGGGGGGCAACTTACGCAGTATTTT. The chain couples TRBV6-6 to TRBJ2-3; 9 bases match TRBD2. The CDR3 spans 16 residues. V lost 0 bases, J lost 8 bases, and 9 bases stayed unmatched. The germline V gene has CDR1 MNHNY and CDR2 SVGAGI (reference sequence).

V gene TRBV7-9 combines with J gene TRBJ1-1, with D possibly TRBD1 on 6 matching bases. CDR3 length equals 14 residues. Trimming stripped 0 bases from V and 6 bases from J, with 11 bases between. From germline, CDR1 is SEHNR and CDR2 FQNEAQ (reference sequence). The DNA of the CDR3 is TGTGCCAGCAGCTTAGCGCGGACAGTCGCTGAAGCTTTCTTT. It codes for CASSLARTVAEAFF.

J is TRBJ1-1 and V is TRBV27; a possible D gene is TRBD1 (6 bases). This CDR3 is built from 14 residues. Germline V gene data show CDR1 as MNHEY and CDR2 as SMNVEV (reference sequence). V lost 2 bases, J lost 1 base, and 8 bases lay in between. CDR3 DNA sequence: TGTGCCAGCAGTTTAATACAGGGGAACACTGAAGCTTTCTTT. It codes for CASSLIQGNTEAFF.

This chain uses TRBV7-9 with TRBJ2-5, with D possibly matching TRBD2 (6 bases). Looked up from germline, CDR1 is SEHNR and CDR2 is FQNEAQ (reference sequence). V lost 2 bases and J 5 bases, leaving 15 bases between the germline ends. The CDR3 is 15 residues long. The CDR3 protein is CASSLPRLVRETQYF. The CDR3 DNA reads as TGTGCCAGCAGCTTACCTCGACTAGTTCGTGAGACCCAGTACTTC.

The gene calls are TRBV7-2 and TRBJ2-4; no reliable D call. The germline V and J ends were trimmed by 2 bases and 2 bases, with 10 bases remaining between them. Germline CDR1 SGHTA, CDR2 FQGNSA. The CDR3 runs 15 residues. The CDR3, as DNA: TGTGCCAGCAGCTTACGTGTGGTATCCAAAAACATTCAGTACTTC. Translation: CASSLRVVSKNIQYF.

This chain joins TRBV9 and TRBJ2-7; 10 nucleotides line up with TRBD2. Trimming removed 3 bases from V and 5 bases from J; junction bases left unmatched: 11. CDR1 SGDLS and CDR2 YYNGEE come from the germline V gene. This CDR3 has 16 residues. Written as DNA, the CDR3 is TGTGCCAGCAGCGACTCCCCAGCGGGGGGGATCGACGAGCAGTACTTC. Amino acid sequence: CASSDSPAGGIDEQYF.

V usage is TRBV19 and J usage is TRBJ1-1, with D possibly being TRBD1 (6 bases). The ends were cut back, 4 bases at V and 7 bases at J, with 19 bases in the middle. Germline V gene sequence: CDR1 LNHDA, CDR2 SQIVND (reference sequence). The CDR3 runs to 15 residues. The CDR3 DNA follows: TGTGCCAGTAGTAGTCTGGGTACAGGGCTACGTGAAGCTTTCTTT. As protein: CASSSLGTGLREAFF.

The chain carries TRBV5-6 and TRBJ2-3; 10 positions agree with TRBD2. Germline values: CDR1 SGHDT, CDR2 YYEEEE. The CDR3 is 19 residues long. The V segment lost 0 bases and the J segment 0 bases; nucleotides outside the gene matches: 10. CDR3 region: CASSLAASGGYSSTDTQYF. CDR3 nucleotides: TGTGCCAGCAGCTTGGCGGCTAGCGGGGGCTATTCTAGCACAGATACGCAGTATTTT. The whole variable domain, filled in from reference TRBV5-6 and TRBJ2-3, reads DAGVTQSPTHLIKTRGQQVTLRCSPKSGHDTVSWYQQALGQGPQFIFQYYEEEERQRGNFPDRFSGHQFPNYSSELNVNALLLGDSALYLCASSLAASGGYSSTDTQYFGPGTRLTVL.

The J gene is TRBJ1-6, the V gene TRBV5-4; 8 bases align to TRBD1. This CDR3 contains 17 residues. The V and J ends lost 4 bases and 0 bases, in that order; junction bases with no gene match: 6. CDR1 and CDR2 (germline): SGHNT, YYREEE (reference sequence). As DNA, the CDR3 is TGTGCCAGCAGCATGCGACAGGGGTTCTCCTATAATTCACCCCTCCACTTT. Its translation: CASSMRQGFSYNSPLHF.

The V call is TRBV19, the J call TRBJ2-4, with D tentatively TRBD2 (5 bases). Germline CDR1 reads LNHDA; CDR2 reads SQIVND (reference sequence). Trimming took off 5 bases at V and 3 bases at J, with 11 bases between the two ends. The CDR3 covers 14 residues. CDR3 DNA: TGTGCCAGTAGTCCTGCCGGGGTCAAAAACATTCAGTACTTC. Translating it yields CASSPAGVKNIQYF.

This chain links TRBV5-5 with TRBJ2-3; TRBD2 matches 9 bases. V dropped 0 bases and J dropped 5; count of bases not matched to a gene: 7. The germline V gene encodes CDR1 SGHKS and CDR2 YYEKEE (reference sequence). This CDR3 region has 16 residues. CDR3 in DNA: TGTGCCAGCAGCTTGGAAGCTAGCGGGACGGTAGATACGCAGTATTTT. It translates to CASSLEASGTVDTQYF.

V gene TRBV2 combines with J gene TRBJ2-5, with D hard to call. Trimming shortened V by 0 bases and J by 4 bases, and 6 bases separated the two germline ends. CDR3 length: 13 amino acids. Per the germline V gene, CDR1 is SNHLY and CDR2 is FYNNEI. The CDR3 is CASSEAGPETQYF. CDR3 sequence (DNA): TGTGCCAGCAGTGAAGCTGGACCAGAGACCCAGTACTTC.

The chain is built from TRBV19 and TRBJ1-1, with 9 bases that match TRBD1. V lost 4 bases and J lost 5; bases outside the gene matches: 14. The CDR3 contains 17 residues. Germline CDR1 is LNHDA and CDR2 is SQIVND (reference sequence). CDR3 DNA sequence: TGTGCCAGTAGTACCCCACCTTGGACAGGGGAAGTTACTGAAGCTTTCTTT. Its translation is CASSTPPWTGEVTEAFF.

This clone was picked up one time. V is TRBV19 and J is TRBJ2-1, with 10 bases that match TRBD1. The length of the CDR3 is 15 residues. Looked up from germline, CDR1 is LNHDA and CDR2 is SQIVND (reference sequence). Trimming cost V 1 base and J 4 bases; bases outside gene matches: 1. The CDR3 bases are TGTGCCAGTAGTATAGGGACAGGGGGTTACAATGAGCAGTTCTTC. Its translation: CASSIGTGGYNEQFF. Full variable domain (missing parts from reference TRBV19 and TRBJ2-1): DGGITQSPKYLFRKEGQNVTLSCEQNLNHDAMYWYRQDPGQGLRLIYYSQIVNDFQKGDIAEGYSVSREKKESFPLTVTSAQKNPTAFYLCASSIGTGGYNEQFFGPGTRLTVL.